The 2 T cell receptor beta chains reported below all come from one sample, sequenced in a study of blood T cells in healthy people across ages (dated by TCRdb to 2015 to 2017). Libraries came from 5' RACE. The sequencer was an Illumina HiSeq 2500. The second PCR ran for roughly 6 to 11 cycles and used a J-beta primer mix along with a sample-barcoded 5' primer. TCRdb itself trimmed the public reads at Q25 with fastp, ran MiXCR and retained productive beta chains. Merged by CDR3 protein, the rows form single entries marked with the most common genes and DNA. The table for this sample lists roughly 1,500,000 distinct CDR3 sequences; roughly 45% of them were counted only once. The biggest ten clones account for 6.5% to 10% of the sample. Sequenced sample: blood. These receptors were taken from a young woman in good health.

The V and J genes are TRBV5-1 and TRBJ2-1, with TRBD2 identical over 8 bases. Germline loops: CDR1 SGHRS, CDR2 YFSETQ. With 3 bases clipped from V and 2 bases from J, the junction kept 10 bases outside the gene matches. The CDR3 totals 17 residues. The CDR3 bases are TGCGCCAGCAGCTCCCGGGGGGGGACCCTGACCTACAATGAGCAGTTCTTC. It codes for CASSSRGGTLTYNEQFF. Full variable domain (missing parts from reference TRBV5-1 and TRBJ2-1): KAGVTQTPRYLIKTRGQQVTLSCSPISGHRSVSWYQQTPGQGLQFLFEYFSETQRNKGNFPGRFSGRQFSNSRSEMNVSTLELGDSALYLCASSSRGGTLTYNEQFFGPGTRLTVL.

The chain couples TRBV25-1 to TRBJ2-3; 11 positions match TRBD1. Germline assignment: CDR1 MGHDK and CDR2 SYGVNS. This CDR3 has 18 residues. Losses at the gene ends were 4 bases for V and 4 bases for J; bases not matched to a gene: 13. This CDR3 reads CASSGGVQGQGGPDTQYF. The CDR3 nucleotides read TGTGCCAGCAGTGGGGGGGTTCAGGGACAGGGGGGCCCAGATACGCAGTATTTT.